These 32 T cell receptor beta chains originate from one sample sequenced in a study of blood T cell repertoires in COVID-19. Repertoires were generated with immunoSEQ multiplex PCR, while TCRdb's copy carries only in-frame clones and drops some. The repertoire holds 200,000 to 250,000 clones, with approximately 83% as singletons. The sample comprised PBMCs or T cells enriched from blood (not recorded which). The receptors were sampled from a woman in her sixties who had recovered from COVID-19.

CDR3 coding DNA: TGTGCCAGTAGTACGCGGACTAGCGGGAGGGACGAGCAGTACTTC. This translates into CASSTRTSGRDEQYF. V and J are TRBV19 and TRBJ2-7; 15 bases line up with TRBD2. CDR3 length: 15 amino acids. Germline trimming cut 4 bases from V and 5 bases from J; bases unmatched to any gene: 3. The germline V gene has CDR1 LNHDA and CDR2 SQIVND (reference sequence).

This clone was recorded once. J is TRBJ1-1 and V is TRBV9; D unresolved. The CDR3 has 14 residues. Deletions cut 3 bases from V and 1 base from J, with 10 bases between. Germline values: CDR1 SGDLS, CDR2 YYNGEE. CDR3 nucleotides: TGTGCCAGCAGCGCATTTGCGAAGAACACTGAAGCTTTCTTT. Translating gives CASSAFAKNTEAFF.

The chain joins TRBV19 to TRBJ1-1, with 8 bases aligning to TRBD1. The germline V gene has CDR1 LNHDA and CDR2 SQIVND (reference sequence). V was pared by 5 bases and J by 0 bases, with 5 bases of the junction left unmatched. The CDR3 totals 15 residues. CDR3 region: CASSVPGQVNTEAFF. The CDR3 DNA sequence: TGTGCCAGTAGTGTACCGGGACAGGTGAACACTGAAGCTTTCTTT.

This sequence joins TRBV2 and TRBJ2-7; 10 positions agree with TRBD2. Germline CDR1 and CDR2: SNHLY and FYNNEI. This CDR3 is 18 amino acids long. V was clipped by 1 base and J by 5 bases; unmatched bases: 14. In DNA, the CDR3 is TGTGCCAGCAGTGAAGGTAGGGTAGCGGGGGGCCTTAGCGACGAGCAGTACTTC. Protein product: CASSEGRVAGGLSDEQYF.

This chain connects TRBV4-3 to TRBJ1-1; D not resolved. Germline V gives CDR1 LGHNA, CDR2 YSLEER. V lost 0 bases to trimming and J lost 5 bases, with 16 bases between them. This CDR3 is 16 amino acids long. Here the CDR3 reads CASSQEMARSGTEAFF. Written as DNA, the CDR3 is TGCGCCAGCAGCCAAGAAATGGCGAGATCGGGGACTGAAGCTTTCTTT.

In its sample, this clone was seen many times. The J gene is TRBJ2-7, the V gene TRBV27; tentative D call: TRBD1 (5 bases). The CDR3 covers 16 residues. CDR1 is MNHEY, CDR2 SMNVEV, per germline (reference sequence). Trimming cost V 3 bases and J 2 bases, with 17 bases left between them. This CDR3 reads CASSFNRIRPPYEQYF. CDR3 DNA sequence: TGTGCCAGCAGTTTCAACAGGATAAGACCCCCCTACGAGCAGTACTTC.

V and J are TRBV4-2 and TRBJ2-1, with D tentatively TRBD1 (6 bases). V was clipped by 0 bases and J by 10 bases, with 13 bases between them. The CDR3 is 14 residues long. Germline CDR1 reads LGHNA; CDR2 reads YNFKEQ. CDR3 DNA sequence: TGTGCCAGCAGCCAAGAATCAGCGAGGGGGGAGCAGTTCTTC. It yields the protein CASSQESARGEQFF.

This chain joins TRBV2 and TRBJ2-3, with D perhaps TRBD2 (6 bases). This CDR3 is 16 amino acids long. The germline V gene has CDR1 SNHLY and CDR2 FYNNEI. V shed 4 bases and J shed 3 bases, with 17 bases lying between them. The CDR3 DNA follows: TGTGCCAGCAGTGCACAGGAGTGGGGACTGACAGATACGCAGTATTTT. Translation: CASSAQEWGLTDTQYF. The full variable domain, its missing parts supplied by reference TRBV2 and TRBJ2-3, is EPEVTQTPSHQVTQMGQEVILRCVPISNHLYFYWYRQILGQKVEFLVSFYNNEISEKSEIFDDQFSVERPDGSNFTLKIRSTKLEDSAMYFCASSAQEWGLTDTQYFGPGTRLTVL.

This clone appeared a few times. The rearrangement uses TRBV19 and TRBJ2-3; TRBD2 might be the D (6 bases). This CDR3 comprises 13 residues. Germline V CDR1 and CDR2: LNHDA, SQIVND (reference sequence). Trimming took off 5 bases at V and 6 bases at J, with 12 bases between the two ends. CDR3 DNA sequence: TGTGCCAGTAGTTTGGAGGGGTGGGATACGCAGTATTTT. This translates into CASSLEGWDTQYF.

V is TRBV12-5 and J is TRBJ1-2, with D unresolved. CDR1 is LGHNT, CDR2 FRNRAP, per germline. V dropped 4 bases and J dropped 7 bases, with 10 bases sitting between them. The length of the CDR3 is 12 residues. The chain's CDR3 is CASGSGEGGYTF. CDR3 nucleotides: TGTGCTAGTGGTTCCGGAGAGGGTGGCTACACCTTC. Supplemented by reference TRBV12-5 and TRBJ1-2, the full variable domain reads DARVTQTPRHKVTEMGQEVTMRCQPILGHNTVFWYRQTMMQGLELLAYFRNRAPLDDSGMPKDRFSAEMPDATLATLKIQPSEPRDSAVYFCASGSGEGGYTFGSGTRLTVV.

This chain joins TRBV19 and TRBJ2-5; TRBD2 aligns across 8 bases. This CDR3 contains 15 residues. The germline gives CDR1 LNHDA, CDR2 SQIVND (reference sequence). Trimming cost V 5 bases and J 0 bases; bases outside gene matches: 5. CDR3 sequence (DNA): TGTGCCAGTAGTCTACAGCGGGGGTACCAAGAGACCCAGTACTTC. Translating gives CASSLQRGYQETQYF.

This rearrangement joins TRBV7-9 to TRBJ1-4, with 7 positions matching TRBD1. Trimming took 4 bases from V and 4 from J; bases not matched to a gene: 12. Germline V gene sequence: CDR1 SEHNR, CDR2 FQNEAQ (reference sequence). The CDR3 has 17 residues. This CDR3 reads CASSSKNRDSFNEKLFF. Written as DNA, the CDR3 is TGTGCCAGCAGCTCGAAAAACCGGGACAGCTTTAATGAAAAACTGTTTTTT.

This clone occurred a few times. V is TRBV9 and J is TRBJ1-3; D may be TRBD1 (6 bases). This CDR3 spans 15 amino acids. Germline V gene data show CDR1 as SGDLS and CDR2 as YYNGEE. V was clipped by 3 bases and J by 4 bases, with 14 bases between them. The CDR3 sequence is CASSGTGLYGNTIYF. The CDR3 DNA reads TGTGCCAGCAGCGGAACAGGGTTATACGGAAACACCATATATTTT. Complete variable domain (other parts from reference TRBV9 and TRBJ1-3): DSGVTQTPKHLITATGQRVTLRCSPRSGDLSVYWYQQSLDQGLQFLIQYYNGEERAKGNILERFSAQQFPDLHSELNLSSLELGDSALYFCASSGTGLYGNTIYFGEGSWLTVV.

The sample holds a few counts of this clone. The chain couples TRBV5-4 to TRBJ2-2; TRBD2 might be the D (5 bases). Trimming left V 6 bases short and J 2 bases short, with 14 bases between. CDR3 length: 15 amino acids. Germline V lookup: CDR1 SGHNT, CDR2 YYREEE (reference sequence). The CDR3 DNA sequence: TGTGCCAGCACCCGGGGTCCCCTTAACACCGGGGAGCTGTTTTTT. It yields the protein CASTRGPLNTGELFF.

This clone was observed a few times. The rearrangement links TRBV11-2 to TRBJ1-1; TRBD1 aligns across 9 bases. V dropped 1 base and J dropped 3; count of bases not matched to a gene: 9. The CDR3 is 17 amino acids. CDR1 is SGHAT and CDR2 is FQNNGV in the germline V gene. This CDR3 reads CASSLGPGGTGYTEAFF. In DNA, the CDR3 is TGTGCCAGCAGCTTAGGTCCCGGGGGGACAGGGTACACTGAAGCTTTCTTT.

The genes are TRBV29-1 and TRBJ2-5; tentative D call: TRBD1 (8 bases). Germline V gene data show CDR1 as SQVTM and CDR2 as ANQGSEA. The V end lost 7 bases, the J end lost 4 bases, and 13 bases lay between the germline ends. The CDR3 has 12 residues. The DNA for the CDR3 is TGCAGCGCCACAGGGGGGGGAGAGACCCAGTACTTC. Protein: CSATGGGETQYF.

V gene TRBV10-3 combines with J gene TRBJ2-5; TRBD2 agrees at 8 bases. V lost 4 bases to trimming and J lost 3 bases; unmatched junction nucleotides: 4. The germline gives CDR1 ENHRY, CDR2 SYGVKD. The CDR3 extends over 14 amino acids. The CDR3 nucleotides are TGTGCCATCAGTGCGACTAGCGTGAAAGAGACCCAGTACTTC. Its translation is CAISATSVKETQYF.

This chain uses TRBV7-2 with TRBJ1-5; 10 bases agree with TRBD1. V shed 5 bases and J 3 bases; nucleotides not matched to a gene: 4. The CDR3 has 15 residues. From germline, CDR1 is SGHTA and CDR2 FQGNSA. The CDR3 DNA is TGTGCCAGCAGCCTGGGACAGGGGATCAATCAGCCCCAGCATTTT. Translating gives CASSLGQGINQPQHF.

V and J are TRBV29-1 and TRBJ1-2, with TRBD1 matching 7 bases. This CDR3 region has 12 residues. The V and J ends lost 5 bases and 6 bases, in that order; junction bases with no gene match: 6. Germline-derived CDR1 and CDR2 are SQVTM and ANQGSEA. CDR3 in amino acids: CSVSRQGDGYTF. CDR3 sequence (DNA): TGCAGCGTTTCTAGACAGGGAGATGGCTACACCTTC. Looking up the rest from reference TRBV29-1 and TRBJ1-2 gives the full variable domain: SAVISQKPSRDICQRGTSLTIQCQVDSQVTMMFWYRQQPGQSLTLIATANQGSEATYESGFVIDKFPISRPNLTFSTLTVSNMSPEDSSIYLCSVSRQGDGYTFGSGTRLTVV.

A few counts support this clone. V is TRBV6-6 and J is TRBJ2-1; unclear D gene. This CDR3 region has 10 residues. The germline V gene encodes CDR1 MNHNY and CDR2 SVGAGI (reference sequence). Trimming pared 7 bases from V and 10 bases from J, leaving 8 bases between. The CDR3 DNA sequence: TGTGCCAGCAACTACGGGGAGCAGTTCTTC. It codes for CASNYGEQFF.

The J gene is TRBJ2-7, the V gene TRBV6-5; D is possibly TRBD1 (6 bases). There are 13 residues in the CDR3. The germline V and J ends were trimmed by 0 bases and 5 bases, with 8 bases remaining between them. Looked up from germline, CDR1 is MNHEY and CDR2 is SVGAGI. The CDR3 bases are TGTGCCAGCAGTTACTCCACAGGGAACGAGCAGTACTTC. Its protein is CASSYSTGNEQYF.

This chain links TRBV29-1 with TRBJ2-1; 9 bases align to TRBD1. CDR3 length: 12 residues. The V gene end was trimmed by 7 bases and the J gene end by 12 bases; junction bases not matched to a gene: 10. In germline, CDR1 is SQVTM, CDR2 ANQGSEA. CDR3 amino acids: CSGQGQGSWQFF. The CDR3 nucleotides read TGCAGCGGGCAGGGACAGGGATCTTGGCAGTTCTTC.

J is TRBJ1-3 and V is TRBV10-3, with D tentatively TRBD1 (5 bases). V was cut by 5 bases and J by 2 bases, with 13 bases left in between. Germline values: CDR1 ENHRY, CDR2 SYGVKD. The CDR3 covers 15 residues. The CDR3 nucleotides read TGTGCCATCAGTTCCGAAGGGGCGGCTGGAAACACCATATATTTT. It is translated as CAISSEGAAGNTIYF.

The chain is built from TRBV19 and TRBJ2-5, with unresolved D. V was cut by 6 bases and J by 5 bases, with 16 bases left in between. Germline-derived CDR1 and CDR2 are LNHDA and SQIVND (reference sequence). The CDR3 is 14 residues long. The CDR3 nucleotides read TGTGCCAGTAGCCGGAGTTGGTCCGAGGAGACCCAGTACTTC. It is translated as CASSRSWSEETQYF.

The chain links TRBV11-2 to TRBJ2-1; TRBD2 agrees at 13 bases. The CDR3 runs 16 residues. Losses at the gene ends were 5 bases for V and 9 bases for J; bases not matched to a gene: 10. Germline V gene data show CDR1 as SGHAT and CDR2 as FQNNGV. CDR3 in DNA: TGTGCCAGCAGCCACACGACTAGCGGGAGGTTGGCTGAGCAGTTCTTC. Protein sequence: CASSHTTSGRLAEQFF.

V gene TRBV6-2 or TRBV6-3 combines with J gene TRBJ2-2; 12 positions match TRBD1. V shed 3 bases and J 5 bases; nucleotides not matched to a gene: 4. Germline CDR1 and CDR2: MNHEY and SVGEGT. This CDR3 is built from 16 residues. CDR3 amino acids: CASSYGTGGRTGELFF. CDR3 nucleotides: TGTGCCAGCAGTTATGGGACAGGGGGCCGTACCGGGGAGCTGTTTTTT.

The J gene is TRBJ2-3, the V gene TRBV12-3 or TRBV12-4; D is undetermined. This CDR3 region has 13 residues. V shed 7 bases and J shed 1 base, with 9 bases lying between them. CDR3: CASTVARTDTQYF. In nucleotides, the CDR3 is TGTGCCAGCACAGTAGCACGCACAGATACGCAGTATTTT.

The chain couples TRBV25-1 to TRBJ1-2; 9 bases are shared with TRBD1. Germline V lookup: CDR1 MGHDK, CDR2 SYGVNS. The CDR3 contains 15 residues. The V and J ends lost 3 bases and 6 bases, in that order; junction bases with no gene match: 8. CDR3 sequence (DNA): TGTGCCAGCAGTGACCCCCGGTGGACAGGGGATGGCTACACCTTC. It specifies CASSDPRWTGDGYTF.

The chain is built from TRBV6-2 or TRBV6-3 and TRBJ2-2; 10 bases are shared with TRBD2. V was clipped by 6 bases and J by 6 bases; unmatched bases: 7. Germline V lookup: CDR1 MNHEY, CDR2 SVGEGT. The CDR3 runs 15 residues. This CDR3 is CASSLEGTSAGELFF. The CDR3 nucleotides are TGTGCCAGCAGCCTCGAGGGGACTAGCGCCGGGGAGCTGTTTTTT.

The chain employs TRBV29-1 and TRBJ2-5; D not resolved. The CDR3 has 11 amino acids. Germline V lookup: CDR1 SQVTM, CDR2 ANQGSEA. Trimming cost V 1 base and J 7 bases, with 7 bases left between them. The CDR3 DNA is TGCAGCGTTGAAGGTCGAGCGACCCAGTACTTC. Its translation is CSVEGRATQYF.

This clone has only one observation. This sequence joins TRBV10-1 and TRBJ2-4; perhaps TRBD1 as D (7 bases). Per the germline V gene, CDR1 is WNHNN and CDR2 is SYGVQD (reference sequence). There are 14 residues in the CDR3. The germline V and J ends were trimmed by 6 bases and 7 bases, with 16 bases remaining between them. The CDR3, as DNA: TGCGCCAGCAGCGGAACAGGGGACTCGAACATTCAGTACTTC. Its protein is CASSGTGDSNIQYF.

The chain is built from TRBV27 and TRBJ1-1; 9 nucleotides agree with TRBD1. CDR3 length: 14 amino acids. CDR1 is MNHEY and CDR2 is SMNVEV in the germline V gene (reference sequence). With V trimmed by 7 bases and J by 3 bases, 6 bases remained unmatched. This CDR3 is CASNSRDRDTEAFF. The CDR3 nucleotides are TGTGCCAGCAACTCCCGGGACAGGGACACTGAAGCTTTCTTT.